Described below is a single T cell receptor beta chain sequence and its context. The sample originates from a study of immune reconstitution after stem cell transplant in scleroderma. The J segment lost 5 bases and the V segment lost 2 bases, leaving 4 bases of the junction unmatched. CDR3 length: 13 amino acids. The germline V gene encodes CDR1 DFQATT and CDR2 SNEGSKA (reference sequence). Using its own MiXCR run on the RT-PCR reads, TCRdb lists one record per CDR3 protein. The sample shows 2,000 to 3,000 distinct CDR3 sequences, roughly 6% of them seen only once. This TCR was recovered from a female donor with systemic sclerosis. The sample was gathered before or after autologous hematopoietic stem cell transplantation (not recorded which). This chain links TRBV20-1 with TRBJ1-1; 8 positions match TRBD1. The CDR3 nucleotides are TGCAGTGCTAGACGACAGGGGAGTACTGAAGCTTTCTTT. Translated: CSARRQGSTEAFF.